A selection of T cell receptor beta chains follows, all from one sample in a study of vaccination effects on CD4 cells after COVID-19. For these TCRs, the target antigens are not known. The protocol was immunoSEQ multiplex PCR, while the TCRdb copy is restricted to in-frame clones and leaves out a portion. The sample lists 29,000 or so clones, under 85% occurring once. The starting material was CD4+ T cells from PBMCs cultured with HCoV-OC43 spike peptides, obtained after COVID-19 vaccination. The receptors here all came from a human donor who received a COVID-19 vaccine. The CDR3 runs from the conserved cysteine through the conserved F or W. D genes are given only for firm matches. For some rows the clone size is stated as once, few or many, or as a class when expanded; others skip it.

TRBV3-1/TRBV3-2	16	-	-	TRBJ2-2	CASSRHGLQNTGELFF	TGTGCCAGCAGCCGCCACGGACTCCAGAACACCGGGGAGCTGTTTTTT
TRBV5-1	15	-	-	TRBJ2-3	CASSLGNSGTDTQYF	TGCGCCAGCAGCTTGGGGAATTCGGGAACAGATACGCAGTATTTT
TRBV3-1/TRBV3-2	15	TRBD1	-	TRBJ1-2	CASSQGGDSFYGYTF	TGTGCCAGCAGCCAAGGTGGGGACAGTTTTTATGGCTACACCTTC
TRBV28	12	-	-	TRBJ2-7	CASSRYSYEQYF	TGTGCCAGCTCACGATATTCCTACGAGCAGTACTTC
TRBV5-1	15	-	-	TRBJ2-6	CASTVQGSGANVLTF	TGCGCCAGCACCGTACAGGGCTCTGGGGCCAACGTCCTGACTTTC
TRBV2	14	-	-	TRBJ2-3	CASRSALPTDTQYF	TGTGCCAGCAGGTCGGCGCTTCCCACAGATACGCAGTATTTT
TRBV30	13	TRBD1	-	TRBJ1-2	CAWRPRDRDGYTF	TGTGCCTGGAGACCGCGGGACAGGGACGGCTACACCTTC
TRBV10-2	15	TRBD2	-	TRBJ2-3	CASKGLAGLGDTQYF	TGCGCCAGTAAAGGACTAGCGGGATTAGGAGATACGCAGTATTTT
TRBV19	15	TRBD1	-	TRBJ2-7	CASSIEGQGMSEQYF	TGTGCCAGTAGTATAGAGGGACAGGGGATGAGCGAGCAGTACTTC
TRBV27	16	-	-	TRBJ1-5	CASSFFGGASNQPQHF	TGTGCCAGCAGTTTTTTTGGGGGGGCATCAAATCAGCCCCAGCATTTT
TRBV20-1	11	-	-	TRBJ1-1	CSARDYGRAFF	TGCAGTGCTAGAGATTACGGACGAGCTTTCTTT
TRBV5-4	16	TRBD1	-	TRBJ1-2	CASSPDYRQGETGYTF	TGTGCCAGCAGCCCGGATTATAGACAGGGGGAAACTGGCTACACCTTC
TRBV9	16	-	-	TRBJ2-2	CASSVGQGTNTGELFF	TGTGCCAGCAGCGTAGGACAAGGGACGAACACCGGGGAGCTGTTTTTT
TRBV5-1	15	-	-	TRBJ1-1	CASSLGRGGNTEAFF	TGCGCCAGCAGCTTGGGGCGGGGGGGGAACACTGAAGCTTTCTTT
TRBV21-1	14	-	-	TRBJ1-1	CASSIKGGHTEAFF	TGTGCCAGCAGCATTAAAGGGGGCCATACTGAAGCTTTCTTT
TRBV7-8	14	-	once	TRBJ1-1	CASSLDISNTEAFF	TGTGCCAGCAGCTTGGACATCTCGAACACTGAAGCTTTCTTT
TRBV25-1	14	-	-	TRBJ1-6	CASTETGFNSPLHF	TGTGCCAGCACGGAAACAGGGTTTAATTCACCCCTCCACTTT
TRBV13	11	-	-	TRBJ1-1	CASSLGARAFF	TGTGCCAGCAGCTTGGGGGCACGGGCTTTCTTT
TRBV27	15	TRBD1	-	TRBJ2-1	CASSRQGVSYNEQFF	TGTGCCAGCAGTCGACAGGGGGTCTCCTACAATGAGCAGTTCTTC
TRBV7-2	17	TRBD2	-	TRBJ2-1	CASSSPRLAGVNSEQFF	TGTGCCAGCAGCTCTCCTAGACTAGCGGGGGTCAATAGTGAGCAGTTCTTC
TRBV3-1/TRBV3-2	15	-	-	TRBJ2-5	CASSQGGAGGKTQYF	TGTGCCAGCAGCCAAGGGGGGGCAGGGGGAAAGACCCAGTACTTC
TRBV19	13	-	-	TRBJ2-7	CASSGPGFYEQYF	TGTGCCAGTAGTGGGCCGGGATTCTACGAGCAGTACTTC
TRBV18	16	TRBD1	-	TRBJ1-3	CASSPSAQGAGNTIYF	TGTGCCAGCTCACCATCGGCACAGGGGGCTGGAAACACCATATATTTT
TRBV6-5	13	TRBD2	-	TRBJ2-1	CASSYSPAGGQFF	TGTGCCAGCAGTTACTCGCCGGCGGGGGGGCAGTTCTTC
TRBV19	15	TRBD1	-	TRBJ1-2	CASSDRGQGNYGYTF	TGTGCCAGTAGCGACCGGGGACAGGGAAACTATGGCTACACCTTC
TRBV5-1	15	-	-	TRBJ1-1	CASSFGGPGDTEAFF	TGCGCCAGCAGCTTTGGCGGGCCCGGGGACACTGAAGCTTTCTTT
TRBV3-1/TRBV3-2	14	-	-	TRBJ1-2	CASSHKWVLYGYTF	TGTGCCAGCAGCCATAAGTGGGTTCTCTATGGCTACACCTTC
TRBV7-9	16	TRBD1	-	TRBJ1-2	CASSATLGTGGSGYTF	TGTGCCAGCAGCGCGACCCTGGGTACAGGGGGGAGTGGCTACACCTTC